Listed below are T cell receptor beta chains from one sample, sequenced in a study of blood T cell repertoires in COVID-19. The table came from immunoSEQ multiplex PCR; TCRdb's copy has only in-frame clones and leaves some out. The sample has 200,000 to 300,000 clones, 84% seen once. The sequencing sample was made of peripheral blood. The source of these receptors is a man in his fifties or sixties with acute or convalescent COVID-19. The CDR3 runs from the conserved cysteine through the conserved F or W. Each record gives: V gene, J gene, CDR3 protein.

>TRBV9|TRBJ1-4
CASSVGAETTNEKLFF
>TRBV11-2|TRBJ1-2
CASSLTGGDTSNYGYTF
>TRBV7-2|TRBJ1-2
CASSLGGVNYGYTF
>TRBV4-2|TRBJ1-5
CASSQDLTDHQPQHF
>TRBV13|TRBJ1-2
CASSLGFSGKSPSGYTF
>TRBV10-3|TRBJ1-2
CAISESNTAYGYTF
>TRBV5-6|TRBJ2-2
CASSPTGAPNTGELFF
>TRBV19|TRBJ1-5
CASSITLFSNQPQHF
>TRBV5-1|TRBJ2-1
CASSTRSGRAGSNEQFF
>TRBV6-5|TRBJ2-3
CASRSGGVDTQYF
>TRBV7-9|TRBJ1-2
CASSLVDGLRGYTF
>TRBV5-4|TRBJ2-7
CASSLAGSPSYEQYF
>TRBV5-1|TRBJ2-7
CASSLGLAGHYEQYF
>TRBV30|TRBJ2-5
CAWSVSAGTQYF
>TRBV2|TRBJ1-2
CASSQNNYGYTF
>TRBV6-5|TRBJ1-2
CASSYQSGRTNYGYTF
>TRBV10-2|TRBJ2-3
CASSDRGSGTDTQYF
>TRBV27|TRBJ1-6
CASMFTRGSPLHF
>TRBV9|TRBJ1-2
CASTLNTYGYTF
>TRBV6-4|TRBJ2-2
CASSREQGPGELFF
>TRBV6-5|TRBJ1-6
CASSPGTGQSPLHF
>TRBV29-1|TRBJ2-2
CSVADSQGTGELFF
>TRBV5-1|TRBJ1-3
CASNQVPGNTIYF
>TRBV6-2/TRBV6-3|TRBJ2-7
CASSYIAGGTYEQYF
>TRBV5-1|TRBJ1-1
CASSATIQENTEAFF
>TRBV19|TRBJ1-2
CASSPQGFYGYTF
>TRBV4-2|TRBJ2-7
CASSGQGPSGSYEQYF
>TRBV9|TRBJ1-2
CASSVPRDRGDYGYTF
>TRBV18|TRBJ1-2
CASSREGSTNYGYTF
>TRBV18|TRBJ2-5
CASSPSGVGETQYF
>TRBV6-2/TRBV6-3|TRBJ2-1
CASSYWQGNEQFF
>TRBV5-1|TRBJ1-1
CASSFKDNMNTEAFF
>TRBV7-9|TRBJ2-7
CASSLAASHEMDEQYF
>TRBV5-1|TRBJ2-3
CASSLVGQGPDTQYF
>TRBV7-3|TRBJ2-3
CASSLAAGGSTDTQYF
>TRBV18|TRBJ1-5
CASSLSGQSAHSNQPQHF
>TRBV5-6|TRBJ2-7
CASSLGQGAYEQYF
>TRBV27|TRBJ2-1
CASTKGVLVGGEQFF
>TRBV2|TRBJ2-2
CASSDASGTSASNTGELFF
>TRBV10-3|TRBJ2-7
CAIATSGSHEQYF
>TRBV2|TRBJ1-3
CASTDRGWGNTIYF
>TRBV7-8|TRBJ2-7
CASSFFGGSHEQYF
>TRBV2|TRBJ1-1
CASRETENTEAFF
>TRBV9|TRBJ2-3
CASSVGAGSTDTQYF
>TRBV5-1|TRBJ2-1
CASSLSEDEQFF
>TRBV6-2/TRBV6-3|TRBJ1-5
CASSRFPGTGNNQPQHF
>TRBV7-2|TRBJ2-3
CASSLGTSGDTQYF
>TRBV5-1|TRBJ2-1
CASSLMGQGYNEQFF
>TRBV2|TRBJ1-4
CASSRTLPQFEKLFF
>TRBV5-4|TRBJ2-6
CASSLLGAGANVLTF
>TRBV19|TRBJ2-1
CASSILSWGGDKSSYNEQFF
>TRBV27|TRBJ2-7
CASRYGLAGVYEQYF
>TRBV6-1|TRBJ1-1
CASSDPRLLNTEAFF
>TRBV12-3/TRBV12-4|TRBJ2-7
CASSLAEWAEQYF
>TRBV18|TRBJ2-5
CASSLQGIGETQYF
>TRBV12-3/TRBV12-4|TRBJ2-7
CASSLRGEQYF
>TRBV14|TRBJ2-3
CASSQVGATDTQYF
>TRBV18|TRBJ2-7
CASSPYRDRVYEQYF